The present entry profiles one TCR beta chain with its context. Losses at the gene ends were 6 bases for V and 10 bases for J; bases not matched to a gene: 10. Germline assignment: CDR1 MDHEN and CDR2 SYDVKM. The CDR3 contains 15 residues. Produced via immunoSEQ multiplex PCR; TCRdb's table is partial and in-frame only. There are about 180,000 clones in the sample; approximately 85% occur only once, and over 2.5% lies in the top ten. This record comes from a study of blood T cell repertoires in COVID-19. On the study more broadly: T cells, B-cell-depleted T cells, or PBMCs provided the cDNA or gDNA that served as material.

Source material: peripheral blood. The gene calls are TRBV28 and TRBJ1-6; 9 bases map to TRBD1. This TCR was sampled from a man between 60 and 75 years old with acute or convalescent COVID-19. The CDR3: CASRPTGTGSSPLHF. As DNA, the CDR3 is TGTGCCAGCAGACCAACTGGGACAGGGAGCTCACCCCTCCACTTT.